This entry lists 31 T cell receptor beta chains sequenced from one sample in a study of T-cell memory formation after mild COVID-19. TCRdb re-called the 5' RACE reads with MiXCR, one entry per CDR3 protein. The sample records about 350,000 distinct CDR3 sequences, around 30% being singletons. The sample taken for sequencing was PBMCs or a T cell subset sorted from them (not recorded which). The receptor set was obtained from an adult woman who had mild COVID-19 (a few samples of this study predate the infection). Cell type and time point are not known.

The chain carries TRBV29-1 and TRBJ2-2; TRBD1 might be the D (5 bases). CDR1 and CDR2 from the germline V gene are SQVTM and ANQGSEA. V was cut by 6 bases and J by 1 base, with 12 bases left in between. CDR3 length equals 14 residues. Written as DNA, the CDR3 is TGCAGCGTGGAAAACAGGCTGAACACCGGGGAGCTGTTTTTT. As protein: CSVENRLNTGELFF.

This clonotype occurred a few times. The junction shows a germline mismatch at one end, possibly a read error. The chain combines TRBV7-2 with TRBJ2-7; 11 positions agree with TRBD2. The CDR3 runs to 15 residues. Looked up from germline, CDR1 is SGHTA and CDR2 is FQGNSA. CDR3 sequence: CASSFPLAGVGELYF. The DNA for the CDR3 is TGTGCCAGCAGCTTCCCACTAGCGGGAGTGGGAGAGCTGTACTTC. Full variable domain (missing parts from reference TRBV7-2 and TRBJ2-7): GAGVSQSPSNKVTEKGKDVELRCDPISGHTALYWYRQSLGQGLEFLIYFQGNSAPDKSGLPSDRFSAERTGGSVSTLTIQRTQQEDSAVYLCASSFPLAGVGELYFGPGTRLTVT.

In its sample, this clonotype was seen a few times. The rearrangement links TRBV5-1 to TRBJ2-5, with 8 bases fitting TRBD1. The germline V gene encodes CDR1 SGHRS and CDR2 YFSETQ. The ends lost 1 base at V and 5 bases at J; junction bases unmatched: 7. The length of the CDR3 is 15 residues. The CDR3 sequence is CASSLWGTGGETQYF. The DNA for the CDR3 is TGCGCCAGCAGCTTGTGGGGGACAGGAGGGGAGACCCAGTACTTC.

The CDR3 spells CASSFVDSNTEAFF. The CDR3 DNA reads TGTGCCAGCAGTTTCGTGGACAGTAACACTGAAGCTTTCTTT. J is TRBJ1-1 and V is TRBV27; perhaps TRBD1 as D (6 bases). V was trimmed by 3 bases and J by 2 bases, leaving 10 bases between them. The germline gives CDR1 MNHEY, CDR2 SMNVEV (reference sequence). The CDR3 contains 14 residues.

The V call is TRBV5-1, the J call TRBJ2-1; 11 bases map to TRBD1. After removal of 4 bases from V and 2 bases from J, the junction contained 5 bases not matched to a gene. Germline-derived CDR1 and CDR2 are SGHRS and YFSETQ. This CDR3 is built from 16 residues. CDR3 protein: CASSPDRGLAYNEQFF. CDR3 in DNA: TGCGCCAGCAGCCCGGACAGGGGGCTGGCCTACAATGAGCAGTTCTTC.

This chain links TRBV6-6 with TRBJ1-2; weak D call: TRBD1 (6 bases). The CDR3 extends over 15 amino acids. Trimming shortened V by 2 bases and J by 8 bases, and 18 bases separated the two germline ends. Germline-derived CDR1 and CDR2 are MNHNY and SVGAGI (reference sequence). CDR3 sequence (DNA): TGTGCCAGCAGTTACCATTCGGGGGACACGGTCGGCTACACCTTC. This gives the protein CASSYHSGDTVGYTF.

This clonotype has more than one count but fewer than ten. This chain joins TRBV6-6 and TRBJ2-1; no reliable D call. CDR3 length equals 13 residues. The ends were cut back, 3 bases at V and 3 bases at J, with 6 bases in the middle. Germline V gene data show CDR1 as MNHNY and CDR2 as SVGAGI (reference sequence). The CDR3 loop is CASSYRGYNEQFF. For the CDR3, the DNA is TGTGCCAGCAGTTATCGAGGCTACAATGAGCAGTTCTTC.

This rearrangement joins TRBV7-2 to TRBJ2-2, with 7 bases matching TRBD2. Trimming cost V 3 bases and J 4 bases; bases outside gene matches: 2. Germline V gene lookup returns CDR1 SGHTA and CDR2 FQGNSA. The CDR3 has 14 amino acids. The DNA for the CDR3 is TGTGCCAGCAGCTTTACGGGGGGCACCGGGGAGCTGTTTTTT. It translates to CASSFTGGTGELFF.

This sequence joins TRBV5-1 and TRBJ1-1, with TRBD1 matching 7 bases. Trimming removed 4 bases from V and 0 bases from J; junction bases left unmatched: 6. CDR3 size: 15 residues. CDR1 is SGHRS, CDR2 YFSETQ, per germline. DNA of the CDR3: TGCGCCAGCAGCAAAGGGACAGCCGTGAACACTGAAGCTTTCTTT. Amino acid sequence: CASSKGTAVNTEAFF.

This clonotype was recorded a few times. V usage is TRBV5-1 and J usage is TRBJ1-4; D not certain. CDR3 length: 13 amino acids. Germline-derived CDR1 and CDR2 are SGHRS and YFSETQ. V lost 0 bases to trimming and J lost 4 bases, with 4 bases between them. The CDR3 nucleotides are TGCGCCAGCAGCTTGGTGTTTAATGAAAAACTGTTTTTT. Its translation is CASSLVFNEKLFF.

In its sample, this clonotype was seen a few times. V and J are TRBV7-2 and TRBJ2-7, with TRBD2 as a possible D gene (6 bases). Germline lookup yields CDR1 SGHTA and CDR2 FQGNSA. The length of the CDR3 is 16 residues. Trimming shortened V by 3 bases and J by 0 bases, and 15 bases separated the two germline ends. CDR3 sequence: CASSLGLALDSYEQYF. The CDR3, as DNA: TGTGCCAGCAGCTTGGGGCTAGCGTTGGACTCCTACGAGCAGTACTTC.

The chain couples TRBV9 to TRBJ2-3, with D unclear. Germline V gene sequence: CDR1 SGDLS, CDR2 YYNGEE. The CDR3 spans 14 residues. The V end lost 0 bases, the J end lost 4 bases, and 9 bases lay between the germline ends. The CDR3 bases are TGTGCCAGCAGCGTAGCTAACCAAGCAGATACGCAGTATTTT. Protein sequence: CASSVANQADTQYF.

The chain has TRBV7-9 and TRBJ1-1, with 9 bases aligning to TRBD1. The V gene end was trimmed by 6 bases and the J gene end by 4 bases; junction bases not matched to a gene: 12. CDR3 length equals 16 residues. Germline V CDR1 and CDR2: SEHNR, FQNEAQ (reference sequence). CDR3 in amino acids: CASSRQGVEVRTEAFF. CDR3 DNA sequence: TGTGCCAGCAGTCGACAGGGGGTTGAAGTTCGCACTGAAGCTTTCTTT. Drawing the rest from reference TRBV7-9 and TRBJ1-1, the complete variable domain is DTGVSQNPRHKITKRGQNVTFRCDPISEHNRLYWYRQTLGQGPEFLTYFQNEAQLEKSRLLSDRFSAERPKGSFSTLEIQRTEQGDSAMYLCASSRQGVEVRTEAFFGQGTRLTVV.

The V gene is TRBV12-3 or TRBV12-4, the J gene TRBJ1-1; weak D call: TRBD1 (6 bases). V lost 4 bases and J lost 6, with 12 bases in between. The CDR3 is made up of 13 amino acids. In nucleotides, the CDR3 is TGTGCCAGCAGTTCAAGGGAGGGGGCTGAAGCTTTCTTT. Translated, it gives CASSSREGAEAFF.

The chain couples TRBV5-1 to TRBJ2-5, with 8 bases matching TRBD1. The CDR3 runs 16 residues. Germline V gene sequence: CDR1 SGHRS, CDR2 YFSETQ. After removal of 1 base from V and 4 bases from J, the junction contained 9 bases not matched to a gene. CDR3 loop: CASSLWQGAGRETQYF. The CDR3 DNA follows: TGCGCCAGCAGCTTGTGGCAGGGGGCAGGTCGAGAGACCCAGTACTTC.

This clonotype was recorded at least ten times. The CDR3 spells CASSLTGVSTDTQYF. Here the CDR3 DNA reads TGTGCCAGCAGCTTGACAGGGGTTAGCACAGATACGCAGTATTTT. The V gene is TRBV7-2, the J gene TRBJ2-3, with 8 positions matching TRBD1. V trimming: 3 bases; J trimming: 0 bases; junction bases outside the gene matches: 2. Germline V gene data show CDR1 as SGHTA and CDR2 as FQGNSA. The CDR3 totals 15 residues.

The rearrangement joins TRBV6-2 or TRBV6-3 to TRBJ1-5; a possible D gene is TRBD1 (5 bases). V lost 7 bases, J lost 4 bases, and 11 bases lay in between. The CDR3 is made up of 13 amino acids. Germline V lookup: CDR1 MNHEY, CDR2 SVGEGT. CDR3 amino acids: CASTTRGNQPQHF. In DNA, the CDR3 is TGTGCCAGCACGACAAGGGGTAATCAGCCCCAGCATTTT.

This clonotype was recorded at least ten times. The V gene is TRBV4-1, the J gene TRBJ2-3; D may be TRBD1 or TRBD2 (6 bases each). This CDR3 is built from 17 residues. Per germline, CDR1 MGHRA and CDR2 YSYEKL. Trimming cost V 0 bases and J 2 bases, with 15 bases left between them. CDR3 nucleotides: TGCGCCAGCAGCCAAGATGGGTTGAGGGGGGACACAGATACGCAGTATTTT. Protein: CASSQDGLRGDTDTQYF.

The rearrangement joins TRBV11-2 to TRBJ2-3; D is uncertain. V gave up 5 bases and J gave up 6 bases, with 12 bases separating them. CDR1 is SGHAT and CDR2 is FQNNGV in the germline V gene. This CDR3 is built from 13 residues. CDR3 sequence reads: CASSPAGFDTQYF. For the CDR3, the DNA is TGTGCCAGCAGCCCAGCTGGCTTCGATACGCAGTATTTT.

This chain joins TRBV3-1 and TRBJ1-2; 7 bases line up with TRBD1. In germline, CDR1 is LGHDT, CDR2 YNNKEL (reference sequence). Trimming removed 3 bases from V and 0 bases from J; junction bases left unmatched: 10. The CDR3 extends over 17 amino acids. The CDR3 reads CASSQGQGVSANYGYTF. CDR3 bases: TGTGCCAGCAGCCAGGGGCAGGGGGTTTCAGCTAACTATGGCTACACCTTC.

This clonotype was observed a few times. The genes are TRBV6-5 and TRBJ2-1; D unresolved. Trimming removed 5 bases at V and 0 bases at J, with 14 bases between. In germline, CDR1 is MNHEY, CDR2 SVGAGI. This CDR3 is built from 16 residues. CDR3 sequence (DNA): TGTGCCAGCAGTGACCGAGGCCCTAGCTCCTACAATGAGCAGTTCTTC. Its protein product is CASSDRGPSSYNEQFF.

This chain uses TRBV7-3 with TRBJ2-3; unclear D gene. The CDR3 contains 14 residues. With 4 bases removed from V and 0 bases from J, the gap between germline ends came to 8 bases. Germline CDR1 SGHTA, CDR2 FQGTGA. CDR3 residues: CASSSRLSTDTQYF. In nucleotides, the CDR3 is TGTGCCAGCAGCTCAAGACTTAGCACAGATACGCAGTATTTT. The full variable domain, completed using reference TRBV7-3 and TRBJ2-3, is GAGVSQTPSNKVTEKGKYVELRCDPISGHTALYWYRQSLGQGPEFLIYFQGTGAADDSGLPNDRFFAVRPEGSVSTLKIQRTERGDSAVYLCASSSRLSTDTQYFGPGTRLTVL.

The chain employs TRBV5-1 and TRBJ2-5; 7 bases align to TRBD2. Trimming at V came to 2 bases and at J to 5 bases, leaving 3 bases not matched to a gene. The CDR3 sequence is 13 residues long. The germline V gene has CDR1 SGHRS and CDR2 YFSETQ. In DNA form, the CDR3 reads TGCGCCAGCAGCTTCCCCGGGGGGGAGACCCAGTACTTC. Its protein is CASSFPGGETQYF.

The CDR3, as DNA: TGTGCCAGCACCGAATTGGGTTCTTGGGGAAACACCATATATTTT. Encoded protein: CASTELGSWGNTIYF. The chain joins TRBV6-1 to TRBJ1-3; the D is unclear. Trimming took off 7 bases at V and 4 bases at J, with 17 bases between the two ends. The CDR3 extends over 15 amino acids. Germline V CDR1 and CDR2: MNHNS, SASEGT.

The chain is built from TRBV2 and TRBJ1-1; maybe TRBD1 (5 bases). Trimming left V 7 bases short and J 3 bases short, with 18 bases between. In germline, CDR1 is SNHLY, CDR2 FYNNEI. The CDR3 has 15 residues. In nucleotides, the CDR3 is TGTGCCAGCAAGATAGACAGCTCCACTTACACTGAAGCTTTCTTT. It specifies CASKIDSSTYTEAFF.

The chain has TRBV5-1 and TRBJ1-1; D perhaps matches TRBD1 (5 bases). Germline V gene lookup returns CDR1 SGHRS and CDR2 YFSETQ. The CDR3 runs 15 residues. Trimming took 3 bases from V and 4 from J, leaving 16 bases between them. Here the CDR3 reads CASSSRQSAFTEAFF. The CDR3 DNA reads TGCGCCAGCAGCTCCCGACAGTCCGCATTCACTGAAGCTTTCTTT.

The CDR3 DNA sequence: TGTGCCCTCCGGGACGGGACTACGAACACTGAAGCTTTCTTT. This translates into CALRDGTTNTEAFF. The chain uses TRBV7-9 and TRBJ1-1; TRBD1 is a possible D gene (5 bases). This CDR3 is built from 14 residues. V lost 11 bases and J lost 1, with 17 bases in between. Germline CDR1 SEHNR, CDR2 FQNEAQ (reference sequence).

The chain is built from TRBV20-1 and TRBJ1-2; 8 bases fit TRBD1. The CDR3 contains 16 residues. Germline V CDR1 and CDR2: DFQATT, SNEGSKA (reference sequence). Trimming cost V 0 bases and J 4 bases; bases outside gene matches: 10. The CDR3 sequence is CSAREGGQGRFYGYTF. The CDR3 DNA reads TGCAGTGCTAGAGAGGGAGGACAGGGTCGATTCTATGGCTACACCTTC.

The CDR3 DNA is TGTGCCACCAGTGTTGACTGCGCGACAGCACCCTACGAGCAGTACTTC. Its protein is CATSVDCATAPYEQYF. The chain uses TRBV24-1 and TRBJ2-7; maybe TRBD1 (5 bases). The CDR3 totals 16 residues. Germline values: CDR1 KGHDR, CDR2 SFDVKD. Trimming shortened V by 5 bases and J by 2 bases, and 18 bases separated the two germline ends.

This clonotype was detected a few times. The J gene is TRBJ1-5, the V gene TRBV6-2 or TRBV6-3; no clear D. Germline V gene sequence: CDR1 MNHEY, CDR2 SVGEGT. The ends were cut back, 6 bases at V and 3 bases at J, with 12 bases in the middle. The CDR3 contains 14 residues. The DNA of the CDR3 is TGTGCCAGCAGCAACAGCGGGTTCAATCAGCCCCAGCATTTT. As protein: CASSNSGFNQPQHF.

V usage is TRBV4-1 and J usage is TRBJ2-7; D call uncertain. The CDR3 has 14 residues. The V gene's germline CDR1 is MGHRA and CDR2 YSYEKL. V lost 4 bases to trimming and J lost 3 bases, with 13 bases between them. In DNA form, the CDR3 reads TGCGCCAGCAGCCTCCTCGAGAGGAGCTACGAGCAGTACTTC. Translated: CASSLLERSYEQYF.